This TCR beta chain emerged from a study of blood T cells in healthy people across ages. Study-level results: Diversity was higher, and naive CD4+ cells more numerous, in long-lived donors than in aged donors. Estimated diversity that came from one million T cells was considered an underestimate.

V dropped 7 bases and J dropped 5; count of bases not matched to a gene: 6. The CDR3 runs to 14 residues. This clonotype turned up a few times. Its antigen is unknown. Primers used in a second PCR of roughly 6 to 11 cycles were a sample-barcoded 5' primer and a J-beta primer mix. In TCRdb, the 5' RACE reads were re-called with MiXCR into one record per CDR3 protein. The sample lists 1,300,000 or so distinct CDR3 sequences, approximately 60% occurring once. This sequence originates from a man younger than 35 in good health. V is TRBV12-3 or TRBV12-4 and J is TRBJ1-4; 8 bases line up with TRBD1. Source material: blood. For the CDR3, the DNA is TGTGCCAGCACTTTTGGACAGGGAAATGAAAAACTGTTTTTT. Its translation is CASTFGQGNEKLFF.